What follows are 22 T cell receptor beta chains derived from one specimen sequenced in a study of blood T cells in healthy people across ages. It was with a sample-barcoded 5' primer and a J-beta primer mix that a second PCR of roughly 6 to 11 cycles was run. TCRdb reprocessed the 5' RACE reads with MiXCR, giving one entry per CDR3 protein. The data show some 800,000 distinct CDR3 sequences, approximately 25% seen once. The sample was also reused in another study, on T cells of mothers and their children.

The sample taken for sequencing was blood. All receptors come from a boy younger than 18 in good health.

This chain joins TRBV7-2 and TRBJ2-5; D possibly matches TRBD1 or TRBD2 (5 bases each). The DNA end is a closer match to TRBJ2-1, so the J assignment may be wrong. The CDR3 has 14 residues. Germline loops: CDR1 SGHTA, CDR2 FQGNSA. In nucleotides, the CDR3 is TGTGCCAGCAGCTTAGACGGGGCAGCCGATGAGCAGTTCTTC. It codes for CASSLDGAADEQFF.

As regards this clonotype: Germline and junction disagree at one end, which may indicate a read error. This chain joins TRBV12-3 or TRBV12-4 and TRBJ2-7, with 8 bases identical to TRBD1. The CDR3 is 16 residues long. The CDR3 sequence: CASNLLPTGVLYEQYF. The DNA for the CDR3 is TGTGCCAGCAATTTACTCCCGACAGGGGTACTCTACGAGCAGTACTTC.

This clonotype was detected a few times. V and J are TRBV28 and TRBJ2-5; a possible D gene is TRBD2 (6 bases). The DNA end is a closer match to TRBJ2-7, so the J assignment may be wrong. CDR1 and CDR2 from the germline V gene are MDHEN and SYDVKM. The CDR3 sequence is 17 residues long. CDR3 nucleotide sequence: TGTGCCAGCAGTCAACTATTGCGGGACTGGTTCTCCTACGAGCAGTACTTC. The encoded protein is CASSQLLRDWFSYEQYF.

The rearrangement links TRBV4-3 to TRBJ2-4; 11 positions match TRBD2. The V gene end was trimmed by 3 bases and the J gene end by 6 bases; junction bases not matched to a gene: 16. CDR3 length equals 19 residues. Germline lookup yields CDR1 LGHNA and CDR2 YSLEER. CDR3 nucleotide sequence: TGCGCCAGCAGCCATTTGGCTAGCGGGGGGCGCGGAAAGGGAAACATTCAGTACTTC. Translation gives CASSHLASGGRGKGNIQYF.

This clonotype appeared a few times. For the CDR3, the DNA is TGTGCCAGCAGCTTAGCGGGACAAAATAACTATGGCTACACCTTC. Its translation: CASSLAGQNNYGYTF. The V call is TRBV7-2, the J call TRBJ1-2; a possible D gene is TRBD1 (6 bases). Germline V gives CDR1 SGHTA, CDR2 FQGNSA. Trimming shortened V by 0 bases and J by 1 base, and 9 bases separated the two germline ends. The CDR3 consists of 15 residues.

The chain links TRBV27 to TRBJ2-4; 8 nucleotides line up with TRBD1. Looked up from germline, CDR1 is MNHEY and CDR2 is SMNVEV (reference sequence). Trimming removed 0 bases from V and 1 base from J; junction bases left unmatched: 17. The CDR3 contains 21 residues. CDR3 protein: CASSLSGTGRSPRPAKNIQYF. The CDR3 region has the DNA TGTGCCAGCAGTTTATCCGGGACAGGAAGGTCCCCCCGGCCGGCCAAAAACATTCAGTACTTC.

This clonotype was seen a handful of times. This chain links TRBV4-2 with TRBJ2-3; 11 bases map to TRBD2. In germline, CDR1 is LGHNA, CDR2 YNFKEQ. Trimming took 0 bases from V and 1 from J; bases not matched to a gene: 9. CDR3 length: 19 residues. The CDR3 nucleotides read TGTGCCAGCAGCCAAGACCTAGCGGGGGGCTTTCGGGGCACAGATACGCAGTATTTT. Its translation: CASSQDLAGGFRGTDTQYF.

The V and J genes are TRBV28 and TRBJ1-5; D is ambiguous. The ends were cut back, 11 bases at V and 3 bases at J, with 17 bases in the middle. The CDR3 length is 14 residues. Germline CDR1 is MDHEN and CDR2 is SYDVKM. CDR3 in DNA: TGTGCCTGCATCCTTGGTTGGAACAATCAGCCCCAGCATTTT. Translated, it gives CACILGWNNQPQHF.

This rearrangement joins TRBV28 to TRBJ1-1, with D uncertain. Deletions cut 7 bases from V and 4 bases from J, with 16 bases between. The CDR3 extends over 14 amino acids. Per germline, CDR1 MDHEN and CDR2 SYDVKM. The CDR3 is CASKTPDGSTEAFF. The CDR3 coding sequence is TGTGCCAGCAAAACGCCGGACGGAAGCACTGAAGCTTTCTTT.

Only a few counts were recorded for this clonotype. CDR3 protein: CASSYIYAKNIQYF. CDR3 DNA: TGTGCCAGCAGTTATATTTACGCCAAAAACATTCAGTACTTC. The rearrangement joins TRBV6-2 or TRBV6-3 to TRBJ2-4; D uncertain. Germline CDR1 is MNHEY and CDR2 is SVGEGT. V dropped 3 bases and J dropped 1 base, with 7 bases sitting between them. The CDR3 totals 14 residues.

The gene calls are TRBV28 and TRBJ2-7, with TRBD1 matching 7 bases. This CDR3 is 15 amino acids long. Unmatched junction bases numbered 8, after V lost 6 bases and J lost 0 bases. Looked up from germline, CDR1 is MDHEN and CDR2 is SYDVKM. The CDR3 DNA is TGTGCCAGCAGCACAGGGGATTTGTTCTCCTACGAGCAGTACTTC. This encodes CASSTGDLFSYEQYF.

The table lists this clonotype with a few counts. The V and J genes are TRBV4-1 and TRBJ1-1; 7 bases line up with TRBD1. Germline CDR1 MGHRA, CDR2 YSYEKL. The CDR3 is 15 amino acids. Losses at the gene ends were 3 bases for V and 5 bases for J; bases not matched to a gene: 9. The CDR3 here is CASSHRQGLGTEAFF. CDR3 sequence (DNA): TGCGCCAGCAGCCACCGACAGGGTCTAGGGACTGAAGCTTTCTTT.

The rearrangement joins TRBV9 to TRBJ2-1; 11 bases agree with TRBD2. CDR1 and CDR2 from the germline V gene are SGDLS and YYNGEE. This CDR3 comprises 15 residues. The V gene end was trimmed by 3 bases and the J gene end by 7 bases; junction bases not matched to a gene: 6. Written as DNA, the CDR3 is TGTGCCAGCAGCGACACTAGCGGGAGAAGGAATGAGCAGTTCTTC. This translates into CASSDTSGRRNEQFF. The full variable domain, in which reference TRBV9 and TRBJ2-1 provide the parts outside the CDR3, is DSGVTQTPKHLITATGQRVTLRCSPRSGDLSVYWYQQSLDQGLQFLIQYYNGEERAKGNILERFSAQQFPDLHSELNLSSLELGDSALYFCASSDTSGRRNEQFFGPGTRLTVL.

The chain recombines TRBV20-1 with TRBJ1-2, with D possibly matching TRBD1 (5 bases). V was pared by 3 bases and J by 3 bases, with 14 bases between. This CDR3 comprises 14 residues. In germline, CDR1 is DFQATT, CDR2 SNEGSKA (reference sequence). In DNA, the CDR3 is TGCAGTGCTAGCCGCGGCAGGGAGTACTATGGCTACACCTTC. Protein: CSASRGREYYGYTF.

This chain joins TRBV4-3 and TRBJ2-7; D is possibly TRBD1 (6 bases). CDR1 is LGHNA, CDR2 YSLEER, per germline. This CDR3 comprises 15 residues. Deletions cut 3 bases from V and 2 bases from J, with 14 bases between. Here the CDR3 reads CASSQGRDKTYEQYF. CDR3 DNA sequence: TGCGCCAGCAGCCAGGGCCGGGACAAAACCTACGAGCAGTACTTC.

CDR3 residues: CASSDHGMNTGELFF. DNA for the CDR3: TGTGCCAGCAGTGATCATGGGATGAACACCGGGGAGCTGTTTTTT. V usage is TRBV25-1 and J usage is TRBJ2-2; D remains ambiguous. The CDR3 extends over 15 amino acids. In germline, CDR1 is MGHDK, CDR2 SYGVNS. Trimming pared 3 bases from V and 1 base from J, leaving 9 bases between. Full variable domain (remainder filled in from reference TRBV25-1 and TRBJ2-2): EADIYQTPRYLVIGTGKKITLECSQTMGHDKMYWYQQDPGMELHLIHYSYGVNSTEKGDLSSESTVSRIRTEHFPLTLESARPSHTSQYLCASSDHGMNTGELFFGEGSRLTVL.

This clonotype has just a few counts. J is TRBJ1-1 and V is TRBV19; the D is unclear. The CDR3 totals 13 residues. Trimming pared 4 bases from V and 1 base from J, leaving 7 bases between. The germline CDR1 and CDR2 sequences are LNHDA and SQIVND (reference sequence). In DNA form, the CDR3 reads TGTGCCAGTAGTAGGGTCGCGAACACTGAAGCTTTCTTT. Residues: CASSRVANTEAFF. Variable domain in full (rest from reference TRBV19 and TRBJ1-1): DGGITQSPKYLFRKEGQNVTLSCEQNLNHDAMYWYRQDPGQGLRLIYYSQIVNDFQKGDIAEGYSVSREKKESFPLTVTSAQKNPTAFYLCASSRVANTEAFFGQGTRLTVV.

This clonotype showed up just a few times. The rearrangement links TRBV20-1 to TRBJ2-5; 7 nucleotides match TRBD2. The J call may be mistaken, given a closer DNA end match to TRBJ2-7. Per germline, CDR1 DFQATT and CDR2 SNEGSKA (reference sequence). The CDR3 is made up of 17 amino acids. CDR3 amino acids: CSARDYGPGGPSYEQYF. For the CDR3, the DNA is TGCAGTGCTAGAGACTATGGCCCGGGGGGACCCTCCTACGAGCAGTACTTC.

J is TRBJ1-4 and V is TRBV20-1, with 7 nucleotides matching TRBD1. The CDR3 has 15 amino acids. V gave up 1 base and J gave up 2 bases; unmatched junction bases: 4. Germline lookup yields CDR1 DFQATT and CDR2 SNEGSKA (reference sequence). CDR3 sequence reads: CSARATGLTNEKLFF. CDR3 nucleotide sequence: TGCAGTGCTAGAGCGACAGGGCTGACTAATGAAAAACTGTTTTTT.

The chain links TRBV5-1 to TRBJ1-2; unclear D gene. This CDR3 is built from 14 residues. Deletions cut 1 base from V and 3 bases from J, with 10 bases between. In germline, CDR1 is SGHRS, CDR2 YFSETQ. The CDR3 coding sequence is TGCGCCAGCAGCTTGAGGCCTGGGGACTATGGCTACACCTTC. Amino acids: CASSLRPGDYGYTF.

With regard to this clonotype: The junction departs from germline at one end; a sequencing error may be responsible. The CDR3 DNA sequence: TGTGCCAGTAGTTCCCCTCAACCGGGACAGTGGTACCCCGGGGAGCTGTTTTTT. Protein sequence: CASSSPQPGQWYPGELFF. This chain uses TRBV12-3 or TRBV12-4 with TRBJ2-2; 7 bases agree with TRBD1. This CDR3 has 18 amino acids.

The J gene is TRBJ2-3, the V gene TRBV28, with TRBD1 as a possible D gene (5 bases). The CDR3 contains 12 residues. The V and J ends lost 10 bases and 4 bases respectively, with 12 bases between them. The germline V gene has CDR1 MDHEN and CDR2 SYDVKM. CDR3 sequence reads: CATKTVPDTQYF. As DNA, the CDR3 is TGTGCCACGAAGACAGTACCAGATACGCAGTATTTT.